This TCR beta chain was sequenced in a study of tumor and adjacent non-tumor tissue in lung cancer. No cell sorting was done before RNA was extracted from the tissue. Germline values: CDR1 SGHAT, CDR2 FQNNGV. Trimming removed 5 bases from V and 13 bases from J; junction bases left unmatched: 16. The CDR3 sequence is 14 residues long. TCRbeta libraries were built with three rounds of nested PCR, modified from ARM-PCR. TCRdb used MiXCR to reprocess the multiplex PCR reads, holding one entry per CDR3 protein. The sample lists more than 85,000 distinct CDR3 sequences, roughly 84% occurring once. The J gene is TRBJ2-7, the V gene TRBV11-2; 8 bases agree with TRBD1. The sample consisted of lung tumor tissue. The receptor was isolated from a man between 70 and 80 years old with non-small cell lung cancer. The CDR3 sequence: CASSGDRISYGQYF. CDR3 nucleotide sequence: TGTGCCAGCAGCGGGGACAGGATAAGCTACGGGCAATACTTC.